Each of the 6 T cell receptor beta chains below was sequenced from the same sample in a study of cytomegalovirus exposure and HLA in healthy donors. Primers: 60 Vbeta forward and 13 Jbeta reverse. Data came from immunoSEQ multiplex PCR; TCRdb stores just in-frame clones and leaves some out. The profile shows approximately 89,000 clones, roughly 76% of them singletons. The sequenced material came from PBMCs. The source is a female donor in good health and CMV-seronegative.

The chain recombines TRBV28 with TRBJ1-5, with D maybe TRBD1 (6 bases). The CDR3 length is 15 residues. V dropped 5 bases and J dropped 0 bases, with 11 bases sitting between them. Germline V gives CDR1 MDHEN, CDR2 SYDVKM. The CDR3 is CASSVLTGSNQPQHF. The CDR3 coding sequence is TGTGCCAGCAGTGTCCTGACAGGTAGCAATCAGCCCCAGCATTTT. Full variable domain (rest looked up from reference TRBV28 and TRBJ1-5): DVKVTQSSRYLVKRTGEKVFLECVQDMDHENMFWYRQDPGLGLRLIYFSYDVKMKEKGDIPEGYSVSREKKERFSLILESASTNQTSMYLCASSVLTGSNQPQHFGDGTRLSIL.

The rearrangement joins TRBV7-9 to TRBJ1-6; TRBD1 aligns across 9 bases. Germline V lookup: CDR1 SEHNR, CDR2 FQNEAQ (reference sequence). The CDR3 sequence is 14 residues long. Germline trimming cut 4 bases from V and 6 bases from J; bases unmatched to any gene: 1. The CDR3 DNA sequence: TGTGCCAGCAGCTCGGACAGGGGTAATTCACCCCTCCACTTT. Translation: CASSSDRGNSPLHF.

V is TRBV19 and J is TRBJ1-2; weak D call: TRBD1 (5 bases). V was clipped by 7 bases and J by 4 bases, with 16 bases between them. Germline assignment: CDR1 LNHDA and CDR2 SQIVND (reference sequence). The CDR3 sequence is 14 residues long. CDR3 nucleotides: TGTGCCAGTACCACAACCCAGGGTTCCTATGGCTACACCTTC. This codes for CASTTTQGSYGYTF. Using reference TRBV19 and TRBJ1-2 for the parts outside the CDR3, the full variable domain is DGGITQSPKYLFRKEGQNVTLSCEQNLNHDAMYWYRQDPGQGLRLIYYSQIVNDFQKGDIAEGYSVSREKKESFPLTVTSAQKNPTAFYLCASTTTQGSYGYTFGSGTRLTVV.

This rearrangement joins TRBV10-1 to TRBJ2-3; 13 bases are a match to TRBD2. V lost 6 bases, J lost 3 bases, and 3 bases stayed unmatched. Germline V gene sequence: CDR1 WNHNN, CDR2 SYGVQD (reference sequence). The CDR3 has 15 amino acids. CDR3 DNA: TGCGCCAGCAGACCGGGACTAGCGGGGACAGATACGCAGTATTTT. Translated: CASRPGLAGTDTQYF.

J is TRBJ2-1 and V is TRBV7-2; 12 positions agree with TRBD2. With 2 bases clipped from V and 9 bases from J, the junction kept 8 bases outside the gene matches. Germline CDR1 is SGHTA and CDR2 is FQGNSA. CDR3 size: 16 residues. This chain's CDR3 is CASSLRPTSGSGEQFF. Written as DNA, the CDR3 is TGTGCCAGCAGCTTAAGACCGACTAGCGGGAGTGGTGAGCAGTTCTTC.

The gene calls are TRBV7-2 and TRBJ2-3; D might be TRBD1 (5 bases). There are 13 residues in the CDR3. The germline CDR1 and CDR2 sequences are SGHTA and FQGNSA. The V gene lost 5 bases and the J gene lost 3 bases, with 9 bases spanning the gap. CDR3 coding DNA: TGTGCCAGCAGCCCAGGGTGGACAGATACGCAGTATTTT. Translation: CASSPGWTDTQYF.